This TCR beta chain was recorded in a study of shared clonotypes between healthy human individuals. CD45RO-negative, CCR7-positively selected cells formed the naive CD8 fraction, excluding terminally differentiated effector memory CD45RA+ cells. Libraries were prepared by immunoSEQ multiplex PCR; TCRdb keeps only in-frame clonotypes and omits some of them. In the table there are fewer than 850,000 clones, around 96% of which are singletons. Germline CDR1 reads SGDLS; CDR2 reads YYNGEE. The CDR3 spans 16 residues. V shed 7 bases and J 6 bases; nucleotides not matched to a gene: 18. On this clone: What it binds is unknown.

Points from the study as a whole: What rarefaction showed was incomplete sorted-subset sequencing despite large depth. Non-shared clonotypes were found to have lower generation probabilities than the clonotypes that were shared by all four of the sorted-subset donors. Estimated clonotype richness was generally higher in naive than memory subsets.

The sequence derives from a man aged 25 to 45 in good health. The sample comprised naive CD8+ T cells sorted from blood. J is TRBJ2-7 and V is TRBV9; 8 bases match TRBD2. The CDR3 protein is CASSAGGARVGGEQYF. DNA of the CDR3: TGTGCCAGCTCCGCGGGGGGAGCGAGGGTGGGCGGCGAGCAGTACTTC.